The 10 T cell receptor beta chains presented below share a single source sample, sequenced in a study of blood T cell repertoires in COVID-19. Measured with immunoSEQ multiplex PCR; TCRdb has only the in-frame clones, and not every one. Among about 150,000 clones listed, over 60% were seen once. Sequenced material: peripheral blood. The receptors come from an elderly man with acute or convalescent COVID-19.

CDR3 in amino acids: CASRTGINEKLFF. In DNA, the CDR3 is TGTGCCAGCAGAACGGGAATTAATGAAAAACTGTTTTTT. This sequence joins TRBV28 and TRBJ1-4, with D hard to call. CDR1 is MDHEN, CDR2 SYDVKM, per germline. Trimming shortened V by 6 bases and J by 4 bases, and 9 bases separated the two germline ends. There are 13 residues in the CDR3.

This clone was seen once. In nucleotides, the CDR3 is TGCGCCAGCAGCCACAGGGCCAGTACAACTAATGAAAAACTGTTTTTT. Encoded protein: CASSHRASTTNEKLFF. The chain links TRBV4-3 to TRBJ1-4; D perhaps matches TRBD1 (5 bases). Per the germline V gene, CDR1 is LGHNA and CDR2 is YSLEER. V shed 3 bases and J shed 0 bases, with 11 bases lying between them. This CDR3 is built from 16 residues.

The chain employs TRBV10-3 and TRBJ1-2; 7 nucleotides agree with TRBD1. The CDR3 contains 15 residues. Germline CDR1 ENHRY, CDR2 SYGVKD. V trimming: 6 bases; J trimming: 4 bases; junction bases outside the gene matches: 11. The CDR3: CAIRTHGQAPYGYTF. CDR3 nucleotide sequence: TGTGCCATCAGGACCCATGGACAGGCACCCTATGGCTACACCTTC.

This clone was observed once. The CDR3 sequence: CATKGHENTGELFF. Written as DNA, the CDR3 is TGTGCCACGAAGGGGCATGAAAACACCGGGGAGCTGTTTTTT. The rearrangement joins TRBV24-1 to TRBJ2-2, with TRBD1 as a possible D gene (5 bases). Deletions cut 10 bases from V and 2 bases from J, with 13 bases between. CDR3 size: 14 residues. The V gene's germline CDR1 is KGHDR and CDR2 SFDVKD.

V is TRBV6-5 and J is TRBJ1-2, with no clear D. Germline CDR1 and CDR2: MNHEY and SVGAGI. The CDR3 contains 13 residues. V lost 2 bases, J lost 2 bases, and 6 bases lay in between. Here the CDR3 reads CASSYGPNYGYTF. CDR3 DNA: TGTGCCAGCAGTTACGGGCCGAACTATGGCTACACCTTC.

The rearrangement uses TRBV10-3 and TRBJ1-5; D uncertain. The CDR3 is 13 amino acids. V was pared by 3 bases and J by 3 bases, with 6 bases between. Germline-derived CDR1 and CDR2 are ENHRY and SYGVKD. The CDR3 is CAISDYTNQPQHF. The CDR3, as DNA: TGTGCCATCAGTGATTACACCAATCAGCCCCAGCATTTT.

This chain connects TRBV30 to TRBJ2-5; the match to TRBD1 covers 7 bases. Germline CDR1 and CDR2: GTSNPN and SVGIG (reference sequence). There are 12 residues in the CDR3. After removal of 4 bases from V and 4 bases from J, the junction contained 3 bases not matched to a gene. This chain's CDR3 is CAWNKGAETQYF. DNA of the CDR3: TGTGCCTGGAACAAGGGGGCAGAGACCCAGTACTTC.

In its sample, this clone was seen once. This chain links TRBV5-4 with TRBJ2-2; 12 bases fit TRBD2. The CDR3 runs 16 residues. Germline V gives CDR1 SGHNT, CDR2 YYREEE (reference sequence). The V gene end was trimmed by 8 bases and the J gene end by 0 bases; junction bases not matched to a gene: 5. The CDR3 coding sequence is TGTGCCAGTCTAGCGGGGGGGACGACGAACACCGGGGAGCTGTTTTTT. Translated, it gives CASLAGGTTNTGELFF.

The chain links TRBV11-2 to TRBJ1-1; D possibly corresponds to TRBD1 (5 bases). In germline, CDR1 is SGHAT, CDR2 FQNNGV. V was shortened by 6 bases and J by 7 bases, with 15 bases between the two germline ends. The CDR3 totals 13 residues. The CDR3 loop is CASSGVGGGEAFF. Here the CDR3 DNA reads TGTGCCAGCAGTGGGGTGGGGGGTGGTGAAGCTTTCTTT.

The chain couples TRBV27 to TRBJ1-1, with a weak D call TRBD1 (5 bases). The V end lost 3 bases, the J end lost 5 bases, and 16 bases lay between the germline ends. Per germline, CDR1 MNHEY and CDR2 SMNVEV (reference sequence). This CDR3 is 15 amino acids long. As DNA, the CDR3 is TGTGCCAGCAGTTTGGGGGAGGTCGTCGGGACTGAAGCTTTCTTT. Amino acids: CASSLGEVVGTEAFF.